This T cell receptor (beta chain) was profiled in a study of blood T cell repertoires in COVID-19. Study-level information: PBMCs, B-cell-depleted T cells, or T cells were the source of the cDNA or gDNA that made up the material.

CDR1 SGDLS and CDR2 YYNGEE come from the germline V gene. V was shortened by 3 bases and J by 5 bases, with 8 bases between the two germline ends. The CDR3 runs to 12 residues. Grouping used clinical history reported by participants in a survey and questionnaire. Recovery meant two consecutive negative NP/OP PCR tests, professional clearance, or resolved symptoms. Sequencing used immunoSEQ multiplex PCR; TCRdb keeps in-frame clones, though not all of them. The sample consists of a few hundred thousand clones, 80% to 90% of them appearing once. The TCR was taken from a man aged 18 to 30 who had recovered from COVID-19. Material: PBMCs or T cells enriched from blood (not recorded which). The chain couples TRBV9 to TRBJ2-5, with D unclear. CDR3 amino acids: CASSANRETQYF. The CDR3 nucleotides are TGTGCCAGCAGCGCCAATCGGGAGACCCAGTACTTC.